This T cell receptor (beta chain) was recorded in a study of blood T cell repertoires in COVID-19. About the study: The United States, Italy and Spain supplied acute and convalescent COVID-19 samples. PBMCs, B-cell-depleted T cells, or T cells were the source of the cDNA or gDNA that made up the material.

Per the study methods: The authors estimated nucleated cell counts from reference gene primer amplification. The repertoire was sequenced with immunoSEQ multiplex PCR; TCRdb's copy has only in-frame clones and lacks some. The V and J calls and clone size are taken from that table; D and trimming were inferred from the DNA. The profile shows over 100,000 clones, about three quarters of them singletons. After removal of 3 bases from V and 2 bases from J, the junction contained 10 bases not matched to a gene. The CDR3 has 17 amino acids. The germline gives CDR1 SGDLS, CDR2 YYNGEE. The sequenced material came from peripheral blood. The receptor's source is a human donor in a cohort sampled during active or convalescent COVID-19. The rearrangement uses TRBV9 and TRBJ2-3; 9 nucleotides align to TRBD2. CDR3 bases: TGTGCCAGCAGCGCACCTAGCGGGGTGTCATACACAGATACGCAGTATTTT. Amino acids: CASSAPSGVSYTDTQYF.